This T cell receptor (beta chain) was sequenced in a study of T cell responses to AZD1222 COVID-19 vaccine. TCRdb keeps only in-frame clones here, not all; method: immunoSEQ multiplex PCR. The table records 110,000 to 150,000 clones, around 85% of them present only once. V lost 4 bases to trimming and J lost 2 bases; unmatched junction nucleotides: 5. Germline V CDR1 and CDR2: SEHNR, FQNEAQ (reference sequence). The CDR3 has 15 residues. The chain couples TRBV7-9 to TRBJ2-7, with 10 bases aligning to TRBD2. This sequence originates from an adult in good health. Sequenced here: peripheral blood, sampled on day 0 of AZD1222 vaccination. The DNA of the CDR3 is TGTGCCAGCAGCTCCCCTAGCGGGGGAACCTACGAGCAGTACTTC. It is translated as CASSSPSGGTYEQYF. Full variable domain (missing parts from reference TRBV7-9 and TRBJ2-7): DTGVSQNPRHKITKRGQNVTFRCDPISEHNRLYWYRQTLGQGPEFLTYFQNEAQLEKSRLLSDRFSAERPKGSFSTLEIQRTEQGDSAMYLCASSSPSGGTYEQYFGPGTRLTVT.